The clone carrying this TCR beta chain came up many times. There were TCR beta CDR3 regions amplified from RNA transcripts. First-round RT-PCR targeting the TCR CDR3 was performed with the HTBI primer set. TCRdb used MiXCR to reprocess the multiplex PCR reads, holding one entry per CDR3 protein. The sample consists of 700,000 to 850,000 distinct CDR3 sequences, approximately 40% of them appearing once. Stable Graves' hyperthyroidism denoted no ophthalmopathy progression over 18 months. This CDR3 has 13 amino acids. J was trimmed by 2 bases and V by 3 bases; bases with no gene match: 2. Germline V gives CDR1 SQVTM, CDR2 ANQGSEA. This sample is part of a study of T cells in Graves' hyperthyroidism and ophthalmopathy.

V and J are TRBV29-1 and TRBJ2-5; 8 nucleotides agree with TRBD2. The TCR comes from a woman in her thirties or forties with Graves' hyperthyroidism. The sample consisted of blood. The CDR3 region has the DNA TGCAGCGTTGATCCGGGGGGGCAAGAGACCCAGTACTTC. Residues: CSVDPGGQETQYF.